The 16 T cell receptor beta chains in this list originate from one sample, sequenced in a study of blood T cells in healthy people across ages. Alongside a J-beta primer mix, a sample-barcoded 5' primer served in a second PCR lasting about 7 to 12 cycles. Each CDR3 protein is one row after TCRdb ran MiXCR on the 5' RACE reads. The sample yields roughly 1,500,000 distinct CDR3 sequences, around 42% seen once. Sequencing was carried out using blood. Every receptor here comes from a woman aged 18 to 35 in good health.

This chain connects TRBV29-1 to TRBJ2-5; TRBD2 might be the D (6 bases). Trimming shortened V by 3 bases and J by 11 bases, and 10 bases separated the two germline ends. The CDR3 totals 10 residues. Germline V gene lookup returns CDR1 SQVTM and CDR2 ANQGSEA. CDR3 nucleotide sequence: TGCAGCGTTGACTCCCGGGAGCAGTACTTC. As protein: CSVDSREQYF.

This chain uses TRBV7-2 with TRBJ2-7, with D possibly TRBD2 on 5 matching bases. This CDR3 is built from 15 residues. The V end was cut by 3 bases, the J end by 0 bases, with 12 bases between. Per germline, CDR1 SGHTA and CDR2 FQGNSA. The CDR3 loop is CASSLNGEPSYEQYF. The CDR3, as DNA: TGTGCCAGCAGCTTGAACGGGGAACCCTCCTACGAGCAGTACTTC.

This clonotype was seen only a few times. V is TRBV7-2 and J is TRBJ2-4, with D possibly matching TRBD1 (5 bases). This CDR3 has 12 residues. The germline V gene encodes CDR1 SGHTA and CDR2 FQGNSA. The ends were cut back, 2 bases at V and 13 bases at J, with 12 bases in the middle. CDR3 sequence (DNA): TGTGCCAGCAGCTTACCAGGGCAGGAGCAGTACTTC. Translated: CASSLPGQEQYF.

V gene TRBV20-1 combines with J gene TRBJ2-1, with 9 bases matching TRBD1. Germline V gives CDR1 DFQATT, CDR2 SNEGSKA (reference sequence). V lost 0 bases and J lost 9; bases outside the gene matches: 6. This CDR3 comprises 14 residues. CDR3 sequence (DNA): TGCAGTGCTAGAGATGTAGGACAGGGGCGTGAGCAGTTCTTC. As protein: CSARDVGQGREQFF.

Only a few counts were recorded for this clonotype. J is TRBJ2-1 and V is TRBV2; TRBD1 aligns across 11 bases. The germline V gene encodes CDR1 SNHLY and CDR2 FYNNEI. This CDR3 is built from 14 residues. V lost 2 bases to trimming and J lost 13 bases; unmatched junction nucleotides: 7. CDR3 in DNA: TGTGCCAGCAGTGAATCCGGGACAGGGGGTCCACAGTTCTTC. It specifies CASSESGTGGPQFF.

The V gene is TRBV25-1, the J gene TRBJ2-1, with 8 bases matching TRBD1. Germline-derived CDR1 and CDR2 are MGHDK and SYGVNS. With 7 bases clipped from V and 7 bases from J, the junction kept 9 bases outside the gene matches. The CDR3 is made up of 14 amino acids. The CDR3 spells CASKWQGAWNEQFF. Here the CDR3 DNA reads TGTGCCAGCAAGTGGCAGGGGGCGTGGAATGAGCAGTTCTTC.

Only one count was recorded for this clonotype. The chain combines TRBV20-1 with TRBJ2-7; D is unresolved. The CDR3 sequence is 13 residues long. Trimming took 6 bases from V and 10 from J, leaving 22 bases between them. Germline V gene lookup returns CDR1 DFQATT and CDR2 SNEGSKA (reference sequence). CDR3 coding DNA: TGCAGTGCCGCCGACTCAATTAAGGGAATTCAGTACTTC. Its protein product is CSAADSIKGIQYF.

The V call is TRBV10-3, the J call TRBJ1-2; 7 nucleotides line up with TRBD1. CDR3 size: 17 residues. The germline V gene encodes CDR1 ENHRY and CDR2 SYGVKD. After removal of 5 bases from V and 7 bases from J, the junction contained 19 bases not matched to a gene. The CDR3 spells CAISSGQHQVNRTGYTF. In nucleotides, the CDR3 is TGTGCCATCAGTTCGGGACAGCACCAGGTAAACCGGACTGGCTACACCTTC.

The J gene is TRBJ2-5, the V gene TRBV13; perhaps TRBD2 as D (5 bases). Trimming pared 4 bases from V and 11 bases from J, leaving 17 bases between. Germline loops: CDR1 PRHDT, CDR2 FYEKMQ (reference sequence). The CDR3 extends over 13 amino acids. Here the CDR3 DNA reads TGTGCCAGCAGCTCGCACCCCAAGCGGTTGCAGTACTTC. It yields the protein CASSSHPKRLQYF.

In nucleotides, the CDR3 is TGTGCCACCAGTGACTCAGGGGTTGGGCATCAGGAGACCCAGTACTTC. This sequence encodes CATSDSGVGHQETQYF. This rearrangement joins TRBV24-1 to TRBJ2-5, with D possibly TRBD1 on 6 matching bases. The CDR3 totals 16 residues. Germline values: CDR1 KGHDR, CDR2 SFDVKD. V lost 4 bases to trimming and J lost 5 bases, with 19 bases between them.

The CDR3: CASSYSIREGVNEQFF. The CDR3 nucleotides read TGTGCCAGCAGTTACTCGATACGGGAGGGTGTCAATGAGCAGTTCTTC. The genes are TRBV6-6 and TRBJ2-1; 8 bases match TRBD2. V dropped 0 bases and J dropped 6; count of bases not matched to a gene: 7. The CDR3 runs to 16 residues. Germline values: CDR1 MNHNY, CDR2 SVGAGI (reference sequence).

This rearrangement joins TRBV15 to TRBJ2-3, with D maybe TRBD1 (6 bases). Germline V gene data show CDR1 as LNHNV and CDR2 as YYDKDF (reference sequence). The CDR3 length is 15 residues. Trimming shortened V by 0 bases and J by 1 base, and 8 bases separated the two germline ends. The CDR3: CATSREQGRTDTQYF. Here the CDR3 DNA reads TGTGCCACCAGCAGAGAGCAGGGGCGCACAGATACGCAGTATTTT.

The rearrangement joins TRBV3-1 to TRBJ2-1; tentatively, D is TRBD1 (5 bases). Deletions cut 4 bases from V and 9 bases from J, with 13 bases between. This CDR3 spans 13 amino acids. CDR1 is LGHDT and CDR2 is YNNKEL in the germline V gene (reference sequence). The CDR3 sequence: CASSLTGPGEQFF. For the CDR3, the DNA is TGTGCCAGCAGCCTCACAGGTCCTGGTGAGCAGTTCTTC.

In DNA, the CDR3 is TGTGCCACCAGCAGAGATCGTAGCAATCAGCCCCAGCATTTT. Translated: CATSRDRSNQPQHF. V is TRBV15 and J is TRBJ1-5, with D unclear. V lost 0 bases, J lost 0 bases, and 3 bases lay in between. From germline, CDR1 is LNHNV and CDR2 YYDKDF (reference sequence). The CDR3 runs to 14 residues.

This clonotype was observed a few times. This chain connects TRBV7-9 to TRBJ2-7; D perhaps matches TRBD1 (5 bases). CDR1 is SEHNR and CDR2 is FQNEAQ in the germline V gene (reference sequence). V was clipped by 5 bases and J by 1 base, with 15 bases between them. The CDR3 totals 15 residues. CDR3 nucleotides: TGTGCCAGCAGCCCGTCTACAGGACGATCCTACGAGCAGTACTTC. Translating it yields CASSPSTGRSYEQYF. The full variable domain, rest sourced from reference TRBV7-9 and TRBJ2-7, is DTGVSQNPRHKITKRGQNVTFRCDPISEHNRLYWYRQTLGQGPEFLTYFQNEAQLEKSRLLSDRFSAERPKGSFSTLEIQRTEQGDSAMYLCASSPSTGRSYEQYFGPGTRLTVT.

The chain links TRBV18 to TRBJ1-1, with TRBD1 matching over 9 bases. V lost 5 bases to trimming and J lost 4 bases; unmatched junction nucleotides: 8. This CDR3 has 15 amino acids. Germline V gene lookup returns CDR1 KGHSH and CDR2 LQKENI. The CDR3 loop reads CASSGDRGLGTEAFF. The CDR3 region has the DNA TGTGCCAGCTCAGGAGACAGGGGGTTAGGCACTGAAGCTTTCTTT.